The source of this T cell receptor beta chain is a study of control samples from healthy donors and cancer patients. Method: immunoSEQ multiplex PCR; TCRdb's copy keeps in-frame clones and lacks some. The sample has around 42,000 clones; roughly 80% are singletons. The CDR3 is made up of 14 amino acids. Looked up from germline, CDR1 is MDHEN and CDR2 is SYDVKM. The ends were cut back, 3 bases at V and 0 bases at J, with 9 bases in the middle. This chain links TRBV28 with TRBJ2-7; D not resolved. Sequencing was carried out using blood. The receptor was derived from a man in his 60s in good health. The CDR3 protein is CASSFLQNSYEQYF. Here the CDR3 DNA reads TGTGCCAGCAGTTTTTTACAGAACTCCTACGAGCAGTACTTC.